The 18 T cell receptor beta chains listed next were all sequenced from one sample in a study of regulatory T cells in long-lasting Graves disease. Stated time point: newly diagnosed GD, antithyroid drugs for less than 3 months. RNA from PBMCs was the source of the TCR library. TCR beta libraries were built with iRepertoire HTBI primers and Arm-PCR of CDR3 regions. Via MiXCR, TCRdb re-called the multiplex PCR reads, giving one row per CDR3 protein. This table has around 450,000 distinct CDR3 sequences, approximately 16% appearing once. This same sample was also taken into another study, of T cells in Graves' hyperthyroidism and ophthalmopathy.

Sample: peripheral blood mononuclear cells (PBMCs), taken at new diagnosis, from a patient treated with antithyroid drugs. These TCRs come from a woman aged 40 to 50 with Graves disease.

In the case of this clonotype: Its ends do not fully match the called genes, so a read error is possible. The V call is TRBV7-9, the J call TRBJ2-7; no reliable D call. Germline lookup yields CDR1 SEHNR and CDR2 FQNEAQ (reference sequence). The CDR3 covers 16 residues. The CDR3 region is CASSLAGLETIHEQYF. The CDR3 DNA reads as TGTGCCAGCAGCTTAGCGGGCCTGGAGACCATCCACGAACAGTACTTC.

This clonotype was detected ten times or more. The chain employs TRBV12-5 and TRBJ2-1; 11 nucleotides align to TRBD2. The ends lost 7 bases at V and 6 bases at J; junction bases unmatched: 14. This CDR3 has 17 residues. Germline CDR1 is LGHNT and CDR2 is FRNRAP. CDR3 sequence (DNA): TGTGCTAGTGCCCCCTCGGGCGGGACTAGCGGCGGCAATGAGCAGTTCTTC. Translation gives CASAPSGGTSGGNEQFF.

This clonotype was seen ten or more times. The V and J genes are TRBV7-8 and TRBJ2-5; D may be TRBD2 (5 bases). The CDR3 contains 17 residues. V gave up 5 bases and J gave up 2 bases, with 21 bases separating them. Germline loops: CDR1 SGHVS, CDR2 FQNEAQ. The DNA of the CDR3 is TGTGCCAGCAGCGCCAGCGGAGTCCTAAGGGAGCAAGAGACCCAGTACTTC. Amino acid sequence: CASSASGVLREQETQYF.

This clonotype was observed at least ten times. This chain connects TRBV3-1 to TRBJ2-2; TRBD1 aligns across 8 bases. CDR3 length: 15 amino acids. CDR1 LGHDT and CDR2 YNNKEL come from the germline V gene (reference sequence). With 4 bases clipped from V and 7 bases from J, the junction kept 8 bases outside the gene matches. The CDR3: CASSPYPGQVGELFF. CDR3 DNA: TGTGCCAGCAGCCCGTATCCGGGACAGGTCGGGGAGCTGTTTTTT.

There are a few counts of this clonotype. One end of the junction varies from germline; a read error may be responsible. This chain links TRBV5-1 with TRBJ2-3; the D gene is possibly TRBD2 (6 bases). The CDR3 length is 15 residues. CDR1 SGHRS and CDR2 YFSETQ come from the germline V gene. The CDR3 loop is CASSFYSGSTDTQYF. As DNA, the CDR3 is TGTGCCAGCAGCTTTTATAGCGGTAGCACAGATACGCAGTATTTT.

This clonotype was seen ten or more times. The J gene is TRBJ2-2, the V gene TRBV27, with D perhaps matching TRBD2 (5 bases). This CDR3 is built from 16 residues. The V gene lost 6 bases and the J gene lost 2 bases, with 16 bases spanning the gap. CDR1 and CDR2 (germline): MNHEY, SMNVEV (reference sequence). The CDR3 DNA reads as TGTGCCAGCAGCTTGTTACTAGGGAGTAACACCGGGGAGCTGTTTTTT. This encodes CASSLLLGSNTGELFF.

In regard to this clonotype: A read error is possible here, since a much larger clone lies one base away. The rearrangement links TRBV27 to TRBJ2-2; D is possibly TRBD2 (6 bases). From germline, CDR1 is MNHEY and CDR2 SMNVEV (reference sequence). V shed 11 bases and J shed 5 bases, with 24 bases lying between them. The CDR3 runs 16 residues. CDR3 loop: CACTQEPGDSTGELFF. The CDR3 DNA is TGTGCCTGCACCCAAGAGCCGGGAGACAGTACCGGGGAGCTGTTTTTT.

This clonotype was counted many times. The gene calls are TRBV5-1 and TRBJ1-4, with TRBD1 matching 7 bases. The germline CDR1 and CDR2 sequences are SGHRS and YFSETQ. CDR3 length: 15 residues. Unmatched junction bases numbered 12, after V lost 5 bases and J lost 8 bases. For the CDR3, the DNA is TGCGCCAGCAGTCCCGGGGGGGGACAGTCCGAAAAACTGTTTTTT. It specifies CASSPGGGQSEKLFF.

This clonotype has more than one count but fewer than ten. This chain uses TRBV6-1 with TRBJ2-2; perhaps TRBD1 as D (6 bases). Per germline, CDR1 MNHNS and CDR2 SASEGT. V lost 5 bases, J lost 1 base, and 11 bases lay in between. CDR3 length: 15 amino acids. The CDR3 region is CASSTMGQNTGELFF. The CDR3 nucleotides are TGTGCCAGCAGTACGATGGGACAGAACACCGGGGAGCTGTTTTTT.

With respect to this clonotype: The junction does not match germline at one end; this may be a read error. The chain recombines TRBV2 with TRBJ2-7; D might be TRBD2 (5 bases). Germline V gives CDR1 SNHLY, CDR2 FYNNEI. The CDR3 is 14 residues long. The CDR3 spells CASSKRSSSYGQYF. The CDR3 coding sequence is TGTGCCAGCAGCAAACGGTCATCTAGCTACGGGCAGTACTTC. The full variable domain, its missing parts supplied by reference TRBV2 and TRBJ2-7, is EPEVTQTPSHQVTQMGQEVILRCVPISNHLYFYWYRQILGQKVEFLVSFYNNEISEKSEIFDDQFSVERPDGSNFTLKIRSTKLEDSAMYFCASSKRSSSYGQYFGPGTRLTVT.

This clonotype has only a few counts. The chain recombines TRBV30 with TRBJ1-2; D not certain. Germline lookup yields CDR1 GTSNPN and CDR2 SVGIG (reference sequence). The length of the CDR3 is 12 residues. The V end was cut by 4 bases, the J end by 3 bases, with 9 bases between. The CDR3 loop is CAWTFGDYGYTF. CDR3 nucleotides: TGTGCCTGGACTTTCGGGGACTATGGCTACACCTTC.

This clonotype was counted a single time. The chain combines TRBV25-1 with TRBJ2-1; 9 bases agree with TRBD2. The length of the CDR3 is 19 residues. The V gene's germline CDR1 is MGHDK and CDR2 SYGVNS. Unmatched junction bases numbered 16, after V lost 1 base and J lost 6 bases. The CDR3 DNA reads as TGTGCCAGCAGTGAATTCTTTGCGGGAGGGCCAAAGGGAATCAATGAGCAGTTCTTC. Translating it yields CASSEFFAGGPKGINEQFF. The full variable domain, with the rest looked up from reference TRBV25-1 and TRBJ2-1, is EADIYQTPRYLVIGTGKKITLECSQTMGHDKMYWYQQDPGMELHLIHYSYGVNSTEKGDLSSESTVSRIRTEHFPLTLESARPSHTSQYLCASSEFFAGGPKGINEQFFGPGTRLTVL.

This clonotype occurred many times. The CDR3 sequence: CSASVVSERETQYF. The CDR3 bases are TGCAGTGCTAGCGTAGTATCAGAGCGGGAGACCCAGTACTTC. The rearrangement links TRBV20-1 to TRBJ2-5, with D perhaps TRBD2 (5 bases). CDR1 and CDR2 (germline): DFQATT, SNEGSKA (reference sequence). The CDR3 covers 14 residues. V was clipped by 3 bases and J by 5 bases, with 16 bases between them.

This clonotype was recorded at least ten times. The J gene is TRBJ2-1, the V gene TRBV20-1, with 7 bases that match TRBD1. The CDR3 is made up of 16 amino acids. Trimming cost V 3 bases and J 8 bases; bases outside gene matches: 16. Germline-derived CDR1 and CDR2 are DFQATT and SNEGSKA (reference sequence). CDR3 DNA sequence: TGCAGTGCTAGTTCACCAGGGGGTGCAGGCCGGGATGAGCAGTTCTTC. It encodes CSASSPGGAGRDEQFF.

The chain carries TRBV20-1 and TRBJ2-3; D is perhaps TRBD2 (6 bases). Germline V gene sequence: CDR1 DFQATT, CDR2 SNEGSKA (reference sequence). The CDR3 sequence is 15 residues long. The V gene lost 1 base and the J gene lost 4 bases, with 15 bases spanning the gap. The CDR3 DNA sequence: TGCAGTGCTAGAGGTAGCGGAATTAATCCAGATACGCAGTATTTT. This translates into CSARGSGINPDTQYF.

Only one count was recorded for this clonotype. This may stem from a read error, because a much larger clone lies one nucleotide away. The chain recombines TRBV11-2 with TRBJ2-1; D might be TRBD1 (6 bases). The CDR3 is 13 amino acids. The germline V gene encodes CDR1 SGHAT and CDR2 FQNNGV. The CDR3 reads CASSTGQNNEQLF. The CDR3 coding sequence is TGTGCCAGCAGCACAGGACAGAACAATGAGCAGCTCTTC.

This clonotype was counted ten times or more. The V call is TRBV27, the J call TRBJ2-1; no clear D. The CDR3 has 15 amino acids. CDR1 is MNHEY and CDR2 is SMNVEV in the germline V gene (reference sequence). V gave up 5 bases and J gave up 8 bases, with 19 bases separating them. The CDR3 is CASSALGPMVDEQFF. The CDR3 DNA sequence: TGTGCCAGCAGTGCGCTAGGACCTATGGTCGATGAGCAGTTCTTC.

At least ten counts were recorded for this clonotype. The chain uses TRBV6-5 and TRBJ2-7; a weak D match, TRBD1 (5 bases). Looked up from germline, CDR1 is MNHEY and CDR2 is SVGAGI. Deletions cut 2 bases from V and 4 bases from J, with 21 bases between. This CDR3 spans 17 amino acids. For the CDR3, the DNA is TGTGCCAGCAGTTACCGGGTCTCAGTTGGGGCAAGATACGAGCAGTACTTC. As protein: CASSYRVSVGARYEQYF.